This T cell receptor (beta chain) was observed in a study of blood T cell repertoires in COVID-19. For the study at large: From T cells, B-cell-depleted T cells, or PBMCs came the material, which was cDNA or gDNA.

The CDR3 length is 16 residues. Trimming removed 3 bases from V and 3 bases from J, with 17 bases in between. The germline gives CDR1 MNHEY, CDR2 SMNVEV (reference sequence). Assay: immunoSEQ multiplex PCR; the TCRdb copy retains only in-frame clones and omits some. The table has nearly 70,000 clones, 88% seen once. Only one count was recorded for this clone. Sequencing was done on a sample of peripheral blood. This clonotype originated in a woman aged 70-85 years with acute or convalescent COVID-19. J is TRBJ1-1 and V is TRBV27; the D gene is possibly TRBD1 (6 bases). The DNA of the CDR3 is TGTGCCAGCAGTTTCCACCGCCTGAAGGGGGACACTGAAGCTTTCTTT. It yields the protein CASSFHRLKGDTEAFF.